This T cell receptor (beta chain) appears in the sequencing data of a study of PD-1 blockade in classical Hodgkin lymphoma (TCRdb year 2020). Looking at the study overall: Nivolumab dosing was 3 mg/kg intravenously every 2 weeks, continuing until either disease progression or unacceptable toxicity. The study used CyTOF and TCR beta sequencing to define a peripheral blood immune signature of response to PD-1 blockade in classical Hodgkin lymphoma.

Summary of the overall study and its limitations: Newly diagnosed patients were reported to have lower baseline TCR diversity than healthy donors, and relapsed/refractory patients were reported to have lower baseline TCR diversity still. Trial patients achieving complete response had baseline diversity similar to newly diagnosed patients, whereas partial responders and progressors had significantly lower diversity. CD4+ but not CD8+ TCR diversity rose significantly by C4D1 (p=0.0027 vs p=0.16), most apparent in complete responders (p=0.02). The study was limited to a single clinical trial cohort, and causes of repertoire differences, possibly disease activity or prior therapy, remained undefined. Patients starting nivolumab less than 1 year after ASCT had lower diversity and were excluded from later analyses to avoid confounding by immune reconstitution.

The intended sense of this specimen's time point label: cycle 4 day 1 (C4D1), after 6 weeks of nivolumab. All trial patients had relapsed after autologous stem cell transplantation, with cohorts A, B and C differing in prior brentuximab vedotin exposure. CD4+ T cells were purified from thawed PBMCs by magnetic negative selection with a Miltenyi CD4+ T cell isolation kit. The trial cohort comprised 56 patients with relapsed/refractory classical Hodgkin lymphoma whose best overall responses were complete response, partial response or progressive disease. Single-agent nivolumab was administered to trial patients in the multi-cohort phase II CheckMate 205 trial. An independent review committee assessed best overall response using the 2007 International Working Group response criteria. Trial PBMCs were obtained immediately prior to nivolumab initiation (C1D1) and on therapy at cycle 2 day 1 and cycle 4 day 1. Peripheral blood was collected in 8 mL Vacutainer Cell Preparation Tubes, from which PBMCs were isolated by centrifugation and then cryopreserved. Purified CD4+ and CD8+ fractions were prepared only for cases in which an additional PBMC sample was available. Magnetically labelled cells were depleted on LS columns in a quadroMACS separator, and the flow-through was collected as the purified fraction.

The CDR3 sequence holds 13 residues, the cysteine and phenylalanine included. Left in the record is the CDR3 DNA by itself, 39 bases read in frame from the first base. V gives up 2 bases and J gives up 6 bases, and the segment between their germline ends measures 11 bases. Per the germline V gene, SGHRS is the CDR1 and YFSETQ is the CDR2. This clone was observed a few times. The antigen this receptor binds is unknown. Base-call qualities are not available, and no considerably larger clone is one nucleotide away. The Qiagen DNeasy kit was used to extract genomic DNA both from unsorted PBMCs and from the negatively selected CD4+ and CD8+ fractions. Amplification of TCR beta CDR3 regions was done by immunoSEQ multiplex PCR with primers that anneal to V and J segments. A synthetic immune receptor repertoire was used to minimize amplification bias, and remaining bias was computationally removed after sequencing. Turning to the authors' computational methods: Custom Python scripts were used to quantify repertoire diversity as the Shannon entropy index. The unsorted, CD4+ and CD8+ repertoires were each analyzed separately, with the exception of combined analyses, where CD4+ and CD8+ sequences were merged in silico. Clonal expansion was defined as at least a 2-fold frequency increase after treatment relative to C1D1, with a pseudocount of 0.5 for undetected baseline clones. Clones with 0 or 1 copy at C1D1 were defined as singleton clones, while clones with 2 or more copies were defined as non-singleton clones. Clones expanded in unsorted samples were labelled as CD4+, CD8+ or unknown by matching protein sequences in sorted samples from the same patient. Wilcoxon tests on paired samples were used to test diversity changes from C1D1 to C4D1. Drawn from immuneACCESS, this table holds only the in-frame rearrangements with V and J called that TCRdb kept. Clones are partly lost; checked studies trace under half to an unresolved V gene and leave the rest unexplained. The DNA gave D and trimming, while V, J and clone size come from that table. The sample includes fewer than 30,000 clones, with less than 85% observed a single time. Jointly, the top ten make up around 0.6% of the sample.

This clonotype was obtained from a human donor with classical Hodgkin lymphoma. The sequenced sample was CD4+ T cells from blood, obtained before the fourth cycle of nivolumab. The chain is assembled from TRBV5-1 and TRBJ1-2, with the D gene call left open. The CDR3 reads CASSFEGSDGYTF. The nucleotide sequence is TGCGCCAGCAGCTTCGAAGGTAGTGATGGCTACACCTTC.